The sequence of this T cell receptor beta chain was determined in a study of shared clonotypes between healthy human individuals. Findings and limits, study-wide: Sampling involved blood alone; tissue repertoires likely differ. Clonotypes which were not shared had lower generation probabilities than clonotypes that all four donors shared. Rarefaction curves obtained for sorted subsets showed sequencing incomplete despite large depth.

Libraries were prepared by immunoSEQ multiplex PCR; TCRdb keeps only in-frame clonotypes and omits some of them. Of about 1.5 million clones detected, more than 95% appear once; the ten largest clones hold over 1%. As concerns this clone: The antigen remains unidentified. A junction end diverges from the germline sequence, so it may reflect a read error.

Donors included only healthy HIV-negative adults lacking recent acute infections or vaccinations. CDR3 size: 13 residues. CDR1 and CDR2 (germline): SSHAT, FNYEAQ (reference sequence). V usage is TRBV7-7 and J usage is TRBJ2-5; the match to TRBD1 covers 8 bases. Sample: naive CD4+ T cells sorted from blood. Noted subset: CD45RA+ positively selected. This TCR derives from a man aged 25 to 40 in good health. In nucleotides, the CDR3 is TGTGCTAGCAGCAGGACAGGGCCGGAGACCCAGTACTTC. This encodes CASSRTGPETQYF.